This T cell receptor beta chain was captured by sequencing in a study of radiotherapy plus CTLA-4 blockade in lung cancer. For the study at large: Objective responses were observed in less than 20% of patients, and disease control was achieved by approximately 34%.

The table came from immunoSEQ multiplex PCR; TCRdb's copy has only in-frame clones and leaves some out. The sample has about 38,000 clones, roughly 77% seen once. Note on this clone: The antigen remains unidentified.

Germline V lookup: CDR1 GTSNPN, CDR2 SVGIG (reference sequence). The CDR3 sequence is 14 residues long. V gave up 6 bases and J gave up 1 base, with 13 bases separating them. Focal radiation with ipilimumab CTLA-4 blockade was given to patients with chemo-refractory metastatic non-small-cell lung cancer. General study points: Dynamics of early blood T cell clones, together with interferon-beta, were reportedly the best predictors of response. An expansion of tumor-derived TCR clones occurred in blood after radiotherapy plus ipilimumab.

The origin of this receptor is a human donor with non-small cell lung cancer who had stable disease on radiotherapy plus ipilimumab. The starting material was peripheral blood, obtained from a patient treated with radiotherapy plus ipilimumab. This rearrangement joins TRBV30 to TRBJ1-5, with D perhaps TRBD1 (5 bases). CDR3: CACNGGGSNQPQHF. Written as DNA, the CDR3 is TGTGCCTGTAATGGGGGTGGAAGCAATCAGCCCCAGCATTTT.